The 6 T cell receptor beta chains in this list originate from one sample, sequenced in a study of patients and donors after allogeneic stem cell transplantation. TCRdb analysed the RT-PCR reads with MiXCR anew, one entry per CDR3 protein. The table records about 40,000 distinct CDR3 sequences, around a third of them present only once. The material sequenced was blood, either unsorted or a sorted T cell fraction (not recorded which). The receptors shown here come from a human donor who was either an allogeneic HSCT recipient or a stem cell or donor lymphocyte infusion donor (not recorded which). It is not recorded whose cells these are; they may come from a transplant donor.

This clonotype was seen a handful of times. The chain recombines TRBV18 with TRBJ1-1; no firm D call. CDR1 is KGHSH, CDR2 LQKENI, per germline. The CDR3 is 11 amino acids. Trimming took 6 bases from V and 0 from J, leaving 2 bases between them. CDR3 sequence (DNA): TGTGCCAGCTCGGTGAACACTGAAGCTTTCTTT. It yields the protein CASSVNTEAFF.

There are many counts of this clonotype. Written as DNA, the CDR3 is TGTGCCAGCTCCCAGGAGAGGGTTCTAAATCAGCCCCAGCATTTT. Residues: CASSQERVLNQPQHF. The chain is built from TRBV18 and TRBJ1-5; D call uncertain. Trimming removed 6 bases from V and 4 bases from J, with 16 bases in between. The germline V gene encodes CDR1 KGHSH and CDR2 LQKENI. The CDR3 covers 15 residues.

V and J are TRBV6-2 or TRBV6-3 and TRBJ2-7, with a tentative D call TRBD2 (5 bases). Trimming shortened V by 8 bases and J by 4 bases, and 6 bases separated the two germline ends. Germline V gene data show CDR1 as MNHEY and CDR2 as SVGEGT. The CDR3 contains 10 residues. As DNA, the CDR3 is TGTGCCAGCGGACTTTACGAGCAGTACTTC. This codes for CASGLYEQYF.

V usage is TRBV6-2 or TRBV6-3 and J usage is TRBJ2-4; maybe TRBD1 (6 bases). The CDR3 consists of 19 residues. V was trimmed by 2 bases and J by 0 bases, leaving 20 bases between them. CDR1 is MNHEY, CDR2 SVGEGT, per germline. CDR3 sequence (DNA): TGTGCCAGCAGTTACCTTCGGCCAGGGGCTGGCGTAGCCAAAAACATTCAGTACTTC. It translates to CASSYLRPGAGVAKNIQYF.

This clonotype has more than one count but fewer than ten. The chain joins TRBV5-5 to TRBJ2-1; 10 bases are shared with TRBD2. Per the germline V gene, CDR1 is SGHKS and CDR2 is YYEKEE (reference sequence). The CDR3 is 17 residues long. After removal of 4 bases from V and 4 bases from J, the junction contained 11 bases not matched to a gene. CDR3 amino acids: CASSPGLAATVYNEQFF. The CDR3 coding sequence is TGTGCCAGCAGCCCCGGACTAGCGGCGACAGTATACAATGAGCAGTTCTTC.

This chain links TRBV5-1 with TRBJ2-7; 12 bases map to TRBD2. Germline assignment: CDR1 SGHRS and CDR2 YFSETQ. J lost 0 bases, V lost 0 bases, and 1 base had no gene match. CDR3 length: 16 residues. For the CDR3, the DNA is TGCGCCAGCAGCTTGGAGGGACTAGCGGGCTCCTACGAGCAGTACTTC. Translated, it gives CASSLEGLAGSYEQYF.